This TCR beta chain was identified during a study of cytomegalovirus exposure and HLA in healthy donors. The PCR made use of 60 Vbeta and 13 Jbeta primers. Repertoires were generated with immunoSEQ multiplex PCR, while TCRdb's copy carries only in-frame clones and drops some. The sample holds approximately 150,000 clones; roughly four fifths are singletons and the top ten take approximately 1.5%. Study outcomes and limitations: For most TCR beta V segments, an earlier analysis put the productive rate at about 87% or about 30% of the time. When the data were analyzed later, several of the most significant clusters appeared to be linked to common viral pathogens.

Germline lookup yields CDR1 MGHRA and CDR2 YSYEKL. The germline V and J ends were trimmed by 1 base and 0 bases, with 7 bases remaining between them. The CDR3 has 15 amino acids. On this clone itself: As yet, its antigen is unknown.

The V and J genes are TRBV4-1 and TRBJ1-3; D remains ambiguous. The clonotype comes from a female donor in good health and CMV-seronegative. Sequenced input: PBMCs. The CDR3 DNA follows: TGCGCCAGCAGCCAAGGACAAGCCTCTGGAAACACCATATATTTT. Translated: CASSQGQASGNTIYF.